These 15 T cell receptor beta chains originate from one sample sequenced in a study of glioma-infiltrating T cells after dendritic cell vaccination. The repertoire was sequenced with immunoSEQ multiplex PCR; TCRdb's copy has only in-frame clones and lacks some. The profile shows some 100,000 clones, over 75% of them singletons. The sequencing here drew on blood, taken before dendritic cell vaccination. The source is a human donor with glioblastoma.

The J gene is TRBJ2-5, the V gene TRBV11-2; D is possibly TRBD1 (6 bases). The V end lost 5 bases, the J end lost 5 bases, and 12 bases lay between the germline ends. Germline V CDR1 and CDR2: SGHAT, FQNNGV. The CDR3 is 13 amino acids. DNA of the CDR3: TGTGCCAGCAGCCCCACAGGGATGGAGACCCAGTACTTC. This codes for CASSPTGMETQYF.

This clone appeared a single time. The gene calls are TRBV5-6 and TRBJ2-7, with D perhaps matching TRBD2 (6 bases). In germline, CDR1 is SGHDT, CDR2 YYEEEE. V was shortened by 3 bases and J by 5 bases, with 18 bases between the two germline ends. This CDR3 is 15 amino acids long. The CDR3 is CASSYYSGAAHEQYF. The CDR3 DNA reads TGTGCCAGCAGCTACTATAGCGGAGCGGCCCACGAGCAGTACTTC.

This rearrangement joins TRBV7-2 to TRBJ2-7; 7 bases match TRBD1. CDR1 is SGHTA and CDR2 is FQGNSA in the germline V gene. Unmatched junction bases numbered 3, after V lost 3 bases and J lost 1 base. This CDR3 has 14 amino acids. The DNA of the CDR3 is TGTGCCAGCAGCTTGCAACAGGGGTCCTACGAGCAGTACTTC. Encoded protein: CASSLQQGSYEQYF.

This chain joins TRBV5-1 and TRBJ2-3; no clear D. CDR1 and CDR2 (germline): SGHRS, YFSETQ. The CDR3 runs 15 residues. Trimming left V 0 bases short and J 5 bases short, with 13 bases between. As DNA, the CDR3 is TGCGCCAGCAGCTTGGTAGCCAGCATAGAAGATACGCAGTATTTT. It translates to CASSLVASIEDTQYF.

The chain carries TRBV19 and TRBJ1-2, with unresolved D. Trimming took off 7 bases at V and 2 bases at J, with 14 bases between the two ends. The CDR3 totals 14 residues. Germline-derived CDR1 and CDR2 are LNHDA and SQIVND (reference sequence). The DNA of the CDR3 is TGTGCCAGTATTCCCACCGGGTCGAACTATGGCTACACCTTC. It translates to CASIPTGSNYGYTF.

V and J are TRBV19 and TRBJ1-2; a weak D match, TRBD1 (5 bases). This CDR3 is 14 amino acids long. V was pared by 7 bases and J by 7 bases, with 19 bases between. The V gene's germline CDR1 is LNHDA and CDR2 SQIVND (reference sequence). This chain's CDR3 is CASTRGGVASGYTF. DNA for the CDR3: TGTGCCAGTACAAGGGGAGGGGTCGCAAGTGGCTACACCTTC. Combining the CDR3 with reference TRBV19 and TRBJ1-2 gives the whole variable domain DGGITQSPKYLFRKEGQNVTLSCEQNLNHDAMYWYRQDPGQGLRLIYYSQIVNDFQKGDIAEGYSVSREKKESFPLTVTSAQKNPTAFYLCASTRGGVASGYTFGSGTRLTVV.

The J gene is TRBJ2-7, the V gene TRBV7-9, with 7 bases matching TRBD1. The CDR3 totals 17 residues. V trimming: 4 bases; J trimming: 5 bases; junction bases outside the gene matches: 17. The V gene's germline CDR1 is SEHNR and CDR2 FQNEAQ (reference sequence). CDR3 in amino acids: CASSSPQRNRGEDEQYF. The CDR3 DNA reads TGTGCCAGCAGCTCCCCCCAGCGGAACAGGGGTGAAGACGAGCAGTACTTC. The whole variable domain, filled in from reference TRBV7-9 and TRBJ2-7, reads DTGVSQNPRHKITKRGQNVTFRCDPISEHNRLYWYRQTLGQGPEFLTYFQNEAQLEKSRLLSDRFSAERPKGSFSTLEIQRTEQGDSAMYLCASSSPQRNRGEDEQYFGPGTRLTVT.

The genes are TRBV2 and TRBJ2-7; D may be TRBD2 (6 bases). V lost 7 bases, J lost 2 bases, and 9 bases lay in between. The germline gives CDR1 SNHLY, CDR2 FYNNEI. CDR3 length: 12 amino acids. The DNA for the CDR3 is TGTGCCAGCATAGCGGAGCCCTACGAGCAGTACTTC. Its protein product is CASIAEPYEQYF.

This clone was seen a few times. J is TRBJ2-1 and V is TRBV4-3; 9 nucleotides match TRBD2. Germline CDR1 LGHNA, CDR2 YSLEER. The CDR3 has 16 amino acids. The V gene end was trimmed by 0 bases and the J gene end by 6 bases; junction bases not matched to a gene: 6. CDR3 sequence reads: CASSQDLAGGSNEQFF. The CDR3 nucleotides are TGCGCCAGCAGCCAAGATTTGGCGGGAGGGTCCAATGAGCAGTTCTTC.

This clone was recorded only once. In nucleotides, the CDR3 is TGTGCCAGCAGCACCCCTCCAGACACTGAAGCTTTCTTT. Translation gives CASSTPPDTEAFF. V and J are TRBV7-9 and TRBJ1-1; no clear D gene. V was clipped by 5 bases and J by 3 bases, with 10 bases between them. CDR3 length: 13 amino acids. The germline gives CDR1 SEHNR, CDR2 FQNEAQ (reference sequence).

The J gene is TRBJ2-7, the V gene TRBV5-5; maybe TRBD2 (6 bases). CDR1 and CDR2 from the germline V gene are SGHKS and YYEKEE (reference sequence). Between the trimmed V and J ends, which lost 4 bases and 4 bases, there was a span of 15 bases. This CDR3 spans 14 amino acids. CDR3 region: CASSRGLPSYEQYF. The CDR3 DNA reads as TGTGCCAGCAGCCGGGGACTCCCGTCTTACGAGCAGTACTTC.

This chain uses TRBV5-4 with TRBJ2-3, with 11 bases identical to TRBD2. This CDR3 has 16 residues. In germline, CDR1 is SGHNT, CDR2 YYREEE (reference sequence). The V segment lost 4 bases and the J segment 5 bases; nucleotides outside the gene matches: 9. The CDR3 loop is CASSPTSGITEDTQYF. The CDR3, as DNA: TGTGCCAGCAGCCCGACTAGCGGGATAACTGAAGATACGCAGTATTTT.

The chain recombines TRBV13 with TRBJ2-7; weak D call: TRBD1 (6 bases). Germline-derived CDR1 and CDR2 are PRHDT and FYEKMQ (reference sequence). There are 13 residues in the CDR3. V was clipped by 10 bases and J by 0 bases, with 13 bases between them. CDR3 DNA sequence: TGTGCCACCCAGCCGACAGGCTCCTACGAGCAGTACTTC. Encoded protein: CATQPTGSYEQYF.

The chain recombines TRBV6-1 with TRBJ2-1; D not certain. CDR3 length equals 13 residues. Trimming shortened V by 8 bases and J by 6 bases, and 14 bases separated the two germline ends. In germline, CDR1 is MNHNS, CDR2 SASEGT. CDR3 region: CASPRYPGNEQFF. CDR3 DNA: TGTGCCAGCCCCCGCTATCCGGGCAATGAGCAGTTCTTC.

The V and J genes are TRBV5-1 and TRBJ1-6; D is ambiguous. In germline, CDR1 is SGHRS, CDR2 YFSETQ. The CDR3 sequence is 15 residues long. V lost 4 bases and J 6 bases, leaving 14 bases between the germline ends. This CDR3 is CASSPLDGINSPLHF. The CDR3 coding sequence is TGCGCCAGCAGCCCTCTGGACGGGATTAATTCACCCCTCCACTTT.